This T cell receptor beta chain stems from a study of cytomegalovirus exposure and HLA in healthy donors. Overall study results and limits: According to a later analysis, TCR clusters from the first cohort tended to co-occur in the roughly 120 validation repertoires. Many donors carried some public TCRs, although rarity characterized most TCR sequences. Cytomegalovirus association was listed for around 170 TCR beta chains.

Comment on this clone: Antigen specificity is unknown.

V gave up 0 bases and J gave up 7 bases, with 8 bases separating them. Germline values: CDR1 SGHNT, CDR2 YYREEE (reference sequence). CDR3 length equals 12 residues. Donors were drawn from the approximately 120-subject validation cohort, separate from the roughly 610-subject first cohort. Sequenced by immunoSEQ multiplex PCR; TCRdb stores in-frame clones only, minus some. This table has some 310,000 clones, 88% appearing once. The TCR was taken from a man younger than 45 in good health and CMV-seronegative. Sequenced sample: PBMCs. The chain recombines TRBV5-4 with TRBJ2-7; D is unclear. The DNA of the CDR3 is TGTGCCAGCAGCTTGGCCTCGACAGAGCAGTACTTC. The encoded protein is CASSLASTEQYF.